A selection of T cell receptor beta chains follows, all from one sample in a study of T cells in Graves' hyperthyroidism and ophthalmopathy. TCRdb recomputed calls from the multiplex PCR reads with MiXCR, one row per CDR3 protein. The sample has about 350,000 distinct CDR3 sequences, about 14% seen once; the top ten hold 20% to 25%. Sequencing was done on a sample of blood. All receptors come from a woman under 40 with Graves' hyperthyroidism. CDR3s include the opening cysteine and the closing phenylalanine or tryptophan. A D gene is named only where the DNA matches it firmly. Not every row has a clone size; where given, it reads once, few, many or a size class.

CDR3 DNA	CDR3 protein	clone size	V gene	J gene	D gene
TGTGCCAGCCTGTTGGAGTCTGGCTACACCTTC	CASLLESGYTF	many	TRBV28	TRBJ1-2	.
TGCAGTGCTAATTTCGACTGGAAGACCTACGAGCAGTACTTC	CSANFDWKTYEQYF	.	TRBV20-1	TRBJ2-7	.
TGTGCCAGCAGTCGCTGGAGGACAGCCGGTGGTTCACCCCTCCACTTT	CASSRWRTAGGSPLHF	.	TRBV28	TRBJ1-6	.
TGTGCCAGCAGCTTAACTCGCATTAATACGCAGTATTTT	CASSLTRINTQYF	many	TRBV11-2	TRBJ2-3	.
TGTGCCAGCAGTTTGGCGCATGAAGCTTTCTTT	CASSLAHEAFF	many	TRBV28	TRBJ1-1	.
TGTGCCAGCAGCCCTCCCCTAAGGGACTATGGCTACACCTTC	CASSPPLRDYGYTF	many	TRBV28	TRBJ1-2	.
TGTGCCAGCTCACCCCCGGGACAGGTTCGGGAAGCTTTCTTT	CASSPPGQVREAFF	few	TRBV18	TRBJ1-1	TRBD1
TGTGCCAGCAGAAGAGGGCGGGGGCGACGGAACACCGGGGAGCTGTTTTTT	CASRRGRGRRNTGELFF	few	TRBV28	TRBJ2-2	.
TGTGCCAGCAGACTGGCCCTCGGGGCAAAGGCAGATACGCAGTATTTT	CASRLALGAKADTQYF	many	TRBV28	TRBJ2-3	.
TGTGCCAGCAATTTCCGGGGCCAAAGCTACGAGCAGTACTTC	CASNFRGQSYEQYF	many	TRBV28	TRBJ2-7	.
TGTGCCAGCAGTTACAGAAGGGACCACGTCACAGATACGCAGTATTTT	CASSYRRDHVTDTQYF	many	TRBV6-1	TRBJ2-3	.
TGCGCCAGCAGCCAAGCAAGCGGGTACACCGGGGAGCTGTTTTTT	CASSQASGYTGELFF	few	TRBV4-1	TRBJ2-2	.
TGCGCCAGCAGCCAGGGTCCCCGGGGAGGTTCGGTCGGGGAGCTGTTTTTT	CASSQGPRGGSVGELFF	few	TRBV4-1	TRBJ2-2	.
TGCAGCGTTGGGTCACTAGCGGGAGTAGGCGGGGAGCTGTTTTTT	CSVGSLAGVGGELFF	.	TRBV29-1	TRBJ2-2	TRBD2
TGTGCCAGCAGCCAGGTTGCGGACACTGAAGCTTTCTTT	CASSQVADTEAFF	few	TRBV14	TRBJ1-1	.
TGCGCCAGCAGCACCCAGACAGGGGGGGATGAGCAGTTCTTC	CASSTQTGGDEQFF	.	TRBV5-1	TRBJ2-1	TRBD1
TGCGCCAGCAGTGAAGGCCAAACGGGGCACAATGAGCAGTTCTTC	CASSEGQTGHNEQFF	.	TRBV10-2	TRBJ2-1	.
TGCAGTGCTAGAAATAGCGGGAGGAATGTGAGGGGGGAGCTGTTTTTT	CSARNSGRNVRGELFF	.	TRBV20-1	TRBJ2-2	TRBD2
TGTGCCAGCAGCCAAGATCGGGCCACCGGGGAGCTGTTTTTT	CASSQDRATGELFF	many	TRBV3-1	TRBJ2-2	.
TGTGCCGGCAAGCTGACGGGAGGCATGTACGAGCAGTACTTC	CAGKLTGGMYEQYF	many	TRBV2	TRBJ2-7	TRBD2
TGTGCCAGCAGCACCAAACCGGGACTAGCGTGTAACACCGGGGAGCTGTTTTTT	CASSTKPGLACNTGELFF	few	TRBV11-1	TRBJ2-2	TRBD2
TGTGCCAGCAGCCCTCGTTCTTATACCGGTGCGCTAGCGGAAGAGACCCAGTACTTC	CASSPRSYTGALAEETQYF	many	TRBV7-3	TRBJ2-5	TRBD2
TGCAGCGTTGAAGTTCCCGGGACACCCCCCTACGAGCAGTACTTC	CSVEVPGTPPYEQYF	.	TRBV29-1	TRBJ2-7	.
TGTGCCAGCAGCTTCCCCGCGACAGGACAAGGAGCGGATTCACCCCTCCACTTT	CASSFPATGQGADSPLHF	many	TRBV7-2	TRBJ1-6	.
TGTGCCAGCAGCCAAGAAAAGCGGGAGGGATTCTACAATGAGCAGTTCTTC	CASSQEKREGFYNEQFF	many	TRBV3-1	TRBJ2-1	TRBD2
TGTGCCAGCAGCACGACAGGGGGCACAGATACGCAGTATTTT	CASSTTGGTDTQYF	many	TRBV12-3/TRBV12-4	TRBJ2-3	TRBD1
TGTGCCAGCAGTTCGGGACTAGGCACAGATACGCAGTATTTT	CASSSGLGTDTQYF	many	TRBV12-3/TRBV12-4	TRBJ2-3	TRBD2
TGTGCCAGCAGTTTCCTAAGCTCCTACAATGAGCAGTTCTTC	CASSFLSSYNEQFF	many	TRBV6-2/TRBV6-3	TRBJ2-1	.
TGTGCCAGCACCTTAGACAGCCAAGAGACCCAGTACTTC	CASTLDSQETQYF	many	TRBV12-3/TRBV12-4	TRBJ2-5	.
TGTGCCAGCAGTTACCGGGGAGCGGCGGGAAACACCATATATTTT	CASSYRGAAGNTIYF	many	TRBV6-6	TRBJ1-3	.
TGTGCCAGCAGTTTTCAAACTAGCGGGAGCTACGAGCAGTACTTC	CASSFQTSGSYEQYF	many	TRBV2	TRBJ2-7	TRBD2
TGCAGTGCCACTCTAGCGAATGAAAAACTGTTTTTT	CSATLANEKLFF	many	TRBV20-1	TRBJ1-4	.
TGTGCCAGCACACAGGGGAACGCTAATGAAAAACTGTTTTTT	CASTQGNANEKLFF	many	TRBV12-3/TRBV12-4	TRBJ1-4	TRBD1
TGCGCCAGCAGCCGCCGAGGAGGAAACACTGAAGCTTTCTTT	CASSRRGGNTEAFF	few	TRBV4-3	TRBJ1-1	.
TGTGCCAGCAGCTTAAATCGTGCGGGAGACCAAGAGACCCAGTACTTC	CASSLNRAGDQETQYF	many	TRBV7-2	TRBJ2-5	TRBD2
TGTGCCAGCAGCTTACGAGAGGCCGGAGAGACCCAGTACTTC	CASSLREAGETQYF	once	TRBV7-9	TRBJ2-5	.
TGTGCCAGCTCACTCGGCTTTTCCCAACCCGATCTAGCCAAAAACATTCAGTACTTC	CASSLGFSQPDLAKNIQYF	.	TRBV18	TRBJ2-4	.
TGCGCCAGCAGCCTTCCCCCAGTTTTAAATGAGCAGTCCTTC	CASSLPPVLNEQSF	.	TRBV5-1	TRBJ2-1	.
TGTGCCAGCGCCCTGGCTAGCACAGATACGCAGTATTTT	CASALASTDTQYF	many	TRBV7-2	TRBJ2-3	.
TGTGCCAGCTCACCACTTAGCCGGTACAATGAGCAGTTCTTC	CASSPLSRYNEQFF	.	TRBV18	TRBJ2-1	.
TGTGCCTGGAGTAGGTACACAGATACGCAGTATTTT	CAWSRYTDTQYF	many	TRBV30	TRBJ2-3	.
TGTGCCAGCAGAACTAGGACAATAAAGGGTGATCGTGGCTACACCTTC	CASRTRTIKGDRGYTF	many	TRBV12-3/TRBV12-4	TRBJ1-2	.
TGTGCCAGCAGCGTAGCTACGGGAGGTCACGAGACCCAGTACTTC	CASSVATGGHETQYF	.	TRBV9	TRBJ2-5	TRBD2
TGTGCCAGCAGTGGGGGACTAGCGGACTACAATGAGCAGTTCTTC	CASSGGLADYNEQFF	many	TRBV6-1	TRBJ2-1	TRBD2
TGTGCCAGCAGTGTTGGGCTAGCGGTCAATGAGCAGTTCTTC	CASSVGLAVNEQFF	many	TRBV2	TRBJ2-1	TRBD2
TGCAGTGCCAACCCCCTGGGGCTAGCGGGACAAGAGACCCAGTACTTC	CSANPLGLAGQETQYF	.	TRBV20-1	TRBJ2-5	TRBD2
TGTGCCAGCAGCTTAGATTTTGGCAGTAATTCACCCCTCCACTTT	CASSLDFGSNSPLHF	many	TRBV11-2	TRBJ1-6	.
TGTGCCACCAGTGTGTACGGAAATCAGCCCCAGCATTTT	CATSVYGNQPQHF	few	TRBV24-1	TRBJ1-5	.
TGTGCCAGCAGCTTAGTGGGACAGGGGGTTACTGAGCAGTTCTTC	CASSLVGQGVTEQFF	.	TRBV7-2	TRBJ2-1	TRBD1
TGTGCCAGCAGCTTCAGGGTTGATCAGCCCCAGCATTTT	CASSFRVDQPQHF	many	TRBV7-2	TRBJ1-5	.
TGCAGCGTTGTAGTCCGCAGCATGAACACTGAAGCTTTCTTT	CSVVVRSMNTEAFF	many	TRBV29-1	TRBJ1-1	.
TGTGCCAGCAGCGGAAGCTGGAGTACTAATGAAAAACTGTTTTTT	CASSGSWSTNEKLFF	many	TRBV3-1	TRBJ1-4	.
TGTGCCAGCAGTCCAAACAGGGTAGGCTACACCTTC	CASSPNRVGYTF	many	TRBV28	TRBJ1-2	.
TGTGCCAGCAGCTTCCCGGGGGGGGCGACCGGGGAGCTGTTTTTT	CASSFPGGATGELFF	.	TRBV5-5	TRBJ2-2	TRBD2
TGTGCCAGTAGTATGCAGCCCATGAACACTGAAGCTTTCTTT	CASSMQPMNTEAFF	.	TRBV19	TRBJ1-1	.
TGTGCCAGTAGTATAAGGCGCCAGAACACCGGGGAGCTGTTTTTT	CASSIRRQNTGELFF	few	TRBV19	TRBJ2-2	.
TGTGCCAGCAGTTTCCCGGGACAGGGCTCCCTTGGCTACACCTTC	CASSFPGQGSLGYTF	few	TRBV12-3/TRBV12-4	TRBJ1-2	TRBD1
TGCAGTGCTAGTCCCATCTACACCTTC	CSASPIYTF	many	TRBV20-1	TRBJ1-2	.
TGTGCCAGCAGCTTGGCGGGAGCGGTCCACGAGCAGTACTTC	CASSLAGAVHEQYF	.	TRBV5-4	TRBJ2-7	.
TGTGCCAGCAGTTACTCGAACAGGGTGGCCTACAATGAGCAATTCTTC	CASSYSNRVAYNEQFF	many	TRBV6-2/TRBV6-3	TRBJ2-1	.